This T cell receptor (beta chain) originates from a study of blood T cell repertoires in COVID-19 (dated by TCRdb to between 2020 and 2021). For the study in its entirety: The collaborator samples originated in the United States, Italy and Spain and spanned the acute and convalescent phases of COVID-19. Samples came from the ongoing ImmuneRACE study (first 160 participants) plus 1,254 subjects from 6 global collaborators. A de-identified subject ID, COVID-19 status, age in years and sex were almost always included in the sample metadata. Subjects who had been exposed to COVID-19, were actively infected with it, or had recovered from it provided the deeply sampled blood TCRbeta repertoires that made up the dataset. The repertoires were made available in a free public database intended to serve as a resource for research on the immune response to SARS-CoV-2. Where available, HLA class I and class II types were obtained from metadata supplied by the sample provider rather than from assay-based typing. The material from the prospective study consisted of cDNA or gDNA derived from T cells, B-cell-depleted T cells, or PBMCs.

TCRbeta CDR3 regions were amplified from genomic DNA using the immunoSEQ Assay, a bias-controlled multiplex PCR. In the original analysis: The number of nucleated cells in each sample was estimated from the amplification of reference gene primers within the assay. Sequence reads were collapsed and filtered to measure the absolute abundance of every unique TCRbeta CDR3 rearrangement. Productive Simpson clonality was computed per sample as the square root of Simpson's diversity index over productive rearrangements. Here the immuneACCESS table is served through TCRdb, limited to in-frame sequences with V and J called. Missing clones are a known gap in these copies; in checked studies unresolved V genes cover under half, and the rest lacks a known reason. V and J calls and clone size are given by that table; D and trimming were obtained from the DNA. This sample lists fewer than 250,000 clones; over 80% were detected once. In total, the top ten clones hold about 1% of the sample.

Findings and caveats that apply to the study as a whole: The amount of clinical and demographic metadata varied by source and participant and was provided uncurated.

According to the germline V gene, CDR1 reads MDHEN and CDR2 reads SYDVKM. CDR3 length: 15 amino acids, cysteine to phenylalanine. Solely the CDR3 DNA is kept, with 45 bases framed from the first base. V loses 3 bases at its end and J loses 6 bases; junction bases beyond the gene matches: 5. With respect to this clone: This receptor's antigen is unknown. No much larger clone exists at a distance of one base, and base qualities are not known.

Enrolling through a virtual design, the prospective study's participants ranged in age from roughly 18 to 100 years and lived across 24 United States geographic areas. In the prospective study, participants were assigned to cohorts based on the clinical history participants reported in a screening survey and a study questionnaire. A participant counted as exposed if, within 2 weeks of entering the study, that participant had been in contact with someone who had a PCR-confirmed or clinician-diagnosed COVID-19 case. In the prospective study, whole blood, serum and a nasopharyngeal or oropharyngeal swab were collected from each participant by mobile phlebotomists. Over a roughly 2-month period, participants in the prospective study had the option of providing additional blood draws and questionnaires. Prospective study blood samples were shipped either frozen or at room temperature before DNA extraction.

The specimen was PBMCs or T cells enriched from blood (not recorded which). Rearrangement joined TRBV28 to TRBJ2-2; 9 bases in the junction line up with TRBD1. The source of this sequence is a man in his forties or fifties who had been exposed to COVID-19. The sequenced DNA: TGTGCCAGCAGTTTCCGGGACAGGGATCCCGGGGAGCTGTTTTTT. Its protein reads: CASSFRDRDPGELFF.